The sequence of this T cell receptor beta chain was determined in a study of CD8+ T cells in alopecia areata. General study results and limits: The study found tofacitinib significantly decreased scalp clonality and expanded CD8+ clones among the top 100.

Treatment here: oral pan-JAK inhibitor, 5-10 mg twice daily. cDNA prepared by RNA extraction and subsequent reverse transcription served as the template for sequencing. TCRdb's table, derived via immunoSEQ multiplex PCR, lists solely in-frame clones and lacks some. The sample holds 150,000 to 200,000 clones, around three fifths seen once. CDR1 is SQVTM and CDR2 is ANQGSEA in the germline V gene. The CDR3 runs 10 residues. V lost 7 bases and J 5 bases, leaving 8 bases between the germline ends. This clone was observed a handful of times. Its specificity is not known. In the same sample, other DNA sequences code for this CDR3.

The TCR originated in a human donor with alopecia areata. This specimen consisted of CD4+ T cells sorted from blood, obtained at week 24, from a patient treated with tofacitinib. The chain joins TRBV29-1 to TRBJ2-5; tentatively, D is TRBD2 (6 bases). CDR3 in amino acids: CSAGGETQYF. Written as DNA, the CDR3 is TGCAGCGCCGGAGGGGAGACCCAGTACTTC.